The clone carrying this TCR beta chain was detected only once. Antigen unknown. The V gene's germline CDR1 is SEHNR and CDR2 FQNEAQ (reference sequence). The CDR3 runs to 15 residues. V trimming: 4 bases; J trimming: 0 bases; junction bases outside the gene matches: 1. The data stem from a study of Ad26.COV2.S vaccination and SARS-CoV-2 variants. About the research overall: The donor belonged to the COV1001 Ad26.COV2.S trial arm.

Treatment described: roughly 20 received Ad26.COV2.S at low or high dose, single or two shots; about 5 received placebo; per-sample allocation not given. Following the first vaccine or placebo injection, samples were taken on day 63. Clones were sequenced by immunoSEQ multiplex PCR, and TCRdb holds only the in-frame ones, with some missing. The sample has hundreds of thousands of clones; 80% to 95% are singletons. Study outcomes and limitations: Non-spike TCR breadth was similar in vaccine and placebo recipients.

The receptor was derived from a person between 18 and 65 years old who received the Ad26.COV2.S COVID-19 vaccine or a placebo. The sequencing here drew on peripheral blood, taken in a trial of Ad26.COV2.S vaccine versus placebo. The chain is built from TRBV7-9 and TRBJ2-1, with TRBD2 matching 9 bases. Written as DNA, the CDR3 is TGTGCCAGCAGCTCTAGCGGGATCTCCTACAATGAGCAGTTCTTC. Translated: CASSSSGISYNEQFF.